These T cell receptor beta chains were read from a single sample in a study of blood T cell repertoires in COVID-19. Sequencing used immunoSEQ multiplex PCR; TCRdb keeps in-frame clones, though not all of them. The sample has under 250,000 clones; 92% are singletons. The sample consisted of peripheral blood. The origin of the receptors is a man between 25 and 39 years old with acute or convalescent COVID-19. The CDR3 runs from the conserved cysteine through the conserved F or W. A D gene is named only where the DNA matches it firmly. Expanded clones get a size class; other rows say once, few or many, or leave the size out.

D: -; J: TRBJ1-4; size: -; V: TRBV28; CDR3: CASREQGREKLFF; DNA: TGTGCCAGCAGGGAACAGGGCCGCGAAAAACTGTTTTTT
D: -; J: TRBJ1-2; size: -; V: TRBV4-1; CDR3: CASSQEEGGSYGYTF; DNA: TGCGCCAGCAGCCAAGAGGAGGGCGGGAGCTATGGCTACACCTTC
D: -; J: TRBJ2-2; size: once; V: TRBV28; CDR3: CASRPPTGAVGELFF; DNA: TGTGCCAGCAGGCCCCCGACGGGAGCGGTCGGGGAGCTGTTTTTT
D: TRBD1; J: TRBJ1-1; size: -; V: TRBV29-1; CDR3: CSVGTGGAFF; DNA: TGCAGCGTCGGAACAGGGGGAGCTTTCTTT
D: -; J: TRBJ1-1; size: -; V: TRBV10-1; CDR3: CASSESGGGTEAFF; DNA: TGCGCCAGCAGTGAGTCTGGGGGGGGCACTGAAGCTTTCTTT
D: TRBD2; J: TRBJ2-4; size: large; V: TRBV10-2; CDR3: CASSGRGLAGTTVKAKNIQYF; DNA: TGCGCCAGCAGTGGGCGGGGACTAGCGGGGACCACGGTTAAAGCCAAAAACATTCAGTACTTC
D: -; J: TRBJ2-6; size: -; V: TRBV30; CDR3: CAWTVGGVGANVLTF; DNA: TGTGCCTGGACCGTGGGGGGAGTTGGGGCCAACGTCCTGACTTTC
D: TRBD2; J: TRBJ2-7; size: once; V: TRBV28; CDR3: CASSLWGTSGGIYEQYF; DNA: TGTGCCAGCAGTTTATGGGGGACTAGCGGGGGGATTTACGAGCAGTACTTC
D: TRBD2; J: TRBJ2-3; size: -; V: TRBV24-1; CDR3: CATSERAGGRTDTQYF; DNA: TGTGCCACCAGTGAGCGGGCGGGAGGCCGCACAGATACGCAGTATTTT
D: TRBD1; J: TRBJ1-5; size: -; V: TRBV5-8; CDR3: CASRATGTGGVQPQHF; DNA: TGTGCCAGCAGGGCAACCGGGACAGGGGGTGTACAGCCCCAGCATTTT
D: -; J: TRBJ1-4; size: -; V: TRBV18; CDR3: CASSPPGSTNEKLFF; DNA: TGTGCCAGCTCACCTCCGGGGTCAACTAATGAAAAACTGTTTTTT
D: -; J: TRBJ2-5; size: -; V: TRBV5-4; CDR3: CASSLQGPSETQYF; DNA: TGTGCCAGCAGCCTACAGGGCCCAAGCGAGACCCAGTACTTC